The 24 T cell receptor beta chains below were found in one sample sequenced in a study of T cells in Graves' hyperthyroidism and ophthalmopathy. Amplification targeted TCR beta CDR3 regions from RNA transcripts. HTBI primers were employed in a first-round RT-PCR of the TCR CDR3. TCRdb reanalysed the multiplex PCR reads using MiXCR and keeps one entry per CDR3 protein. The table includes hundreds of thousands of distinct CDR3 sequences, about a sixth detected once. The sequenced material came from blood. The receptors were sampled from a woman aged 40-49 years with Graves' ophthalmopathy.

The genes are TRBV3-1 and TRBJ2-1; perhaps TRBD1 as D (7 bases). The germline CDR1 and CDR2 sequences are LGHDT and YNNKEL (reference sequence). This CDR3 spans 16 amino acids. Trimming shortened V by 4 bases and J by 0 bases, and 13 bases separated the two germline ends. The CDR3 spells CASSPGGPSSYNEQFF. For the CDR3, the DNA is TGTGCCAGCAGCCCAGGGGGGCCGAGCTCCTACAATGAGCAGTTCTTC.

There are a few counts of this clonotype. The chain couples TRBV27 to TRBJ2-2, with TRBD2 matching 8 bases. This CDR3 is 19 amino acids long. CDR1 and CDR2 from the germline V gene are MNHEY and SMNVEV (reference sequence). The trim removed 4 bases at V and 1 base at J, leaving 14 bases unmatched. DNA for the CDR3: TGTGCCAGCAGTTCTACCCACGGGGTAGCGGGGATGAACACCGGGGAGCTGTTTTTT. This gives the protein CASSSTHGVAGMNTGELFF.

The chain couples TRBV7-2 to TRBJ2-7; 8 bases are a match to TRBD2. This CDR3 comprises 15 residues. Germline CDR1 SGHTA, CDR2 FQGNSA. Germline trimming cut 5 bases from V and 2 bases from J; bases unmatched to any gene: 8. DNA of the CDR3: TGTGCCAGCAGCCCACCGGGGGGGGCCCCCTACGAGCAGTACTTC. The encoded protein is CASSPPGGAPYEQYF. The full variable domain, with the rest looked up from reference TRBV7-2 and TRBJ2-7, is GAGVSQSPSNKVTEKGKDVELRCDPISGHTALYWYRQSLGQGLEFLIYFQGNSAPDKSGLPSDRFSAERTGGSVSTLTIQRTQQEDSAVYLCASSPPGGAPYEQYFGPGTRLTVT.

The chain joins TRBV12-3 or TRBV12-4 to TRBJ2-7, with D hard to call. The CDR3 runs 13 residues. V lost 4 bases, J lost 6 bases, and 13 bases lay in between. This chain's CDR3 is CASSSTVFGEQYF. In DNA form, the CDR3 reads TGTGCCAGCAGTTCGACGGTTTTCGGCGAGCAGTACTTC.

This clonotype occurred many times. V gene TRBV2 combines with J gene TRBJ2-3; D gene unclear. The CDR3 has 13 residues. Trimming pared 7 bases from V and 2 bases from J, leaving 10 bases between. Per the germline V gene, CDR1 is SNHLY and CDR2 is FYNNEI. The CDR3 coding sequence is TGTGCCAGCACCCAACGACTCACAGATACGCAGTATTTT. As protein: CASTQRLTDTQYF.

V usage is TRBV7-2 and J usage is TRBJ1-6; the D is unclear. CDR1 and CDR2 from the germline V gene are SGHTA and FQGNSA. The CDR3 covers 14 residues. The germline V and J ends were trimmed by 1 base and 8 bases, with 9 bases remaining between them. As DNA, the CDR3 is TGTGCCAGCAGCTTAGGGGGTTCTGATTCACCCCTCCACTTT. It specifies CASSLGGSDSPLHF. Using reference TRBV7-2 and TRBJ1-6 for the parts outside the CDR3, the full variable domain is GAGVSQSPSNKVTEKGKDVELRCDPISGHTALYWYRQSLGQGLEFLIYFQGNSAPDKSGLPSDRFSAERTGGSVSTLTIQRTQQEDSAVYLCASSLGGSDSPLHFGNGTRLTVT.

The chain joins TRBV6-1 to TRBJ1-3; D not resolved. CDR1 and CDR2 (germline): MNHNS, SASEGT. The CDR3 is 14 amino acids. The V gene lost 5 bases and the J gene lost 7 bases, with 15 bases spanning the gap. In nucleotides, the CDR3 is TGTGCCAGCAGTATTACCTATGAGGCGAACACCATATATTTT. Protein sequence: CASSITYEANTIYF.

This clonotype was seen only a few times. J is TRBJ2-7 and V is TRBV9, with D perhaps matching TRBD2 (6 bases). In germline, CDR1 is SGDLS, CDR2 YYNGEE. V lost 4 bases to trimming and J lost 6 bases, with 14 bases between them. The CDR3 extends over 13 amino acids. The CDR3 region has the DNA TGTGCCAGCAGCCCTTCACTAGCCCGCGAGCAGTACTTC. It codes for CASSPSLAREQYF.

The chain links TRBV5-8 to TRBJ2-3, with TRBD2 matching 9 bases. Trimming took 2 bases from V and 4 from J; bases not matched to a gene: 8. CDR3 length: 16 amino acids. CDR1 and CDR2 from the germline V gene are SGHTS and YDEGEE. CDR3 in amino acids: CASSLRGGGASDTQYF. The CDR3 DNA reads TGTGCCAGCAGCTTAAGAGGCGGGGGGGCATCAGATACGCAGTATTTT.

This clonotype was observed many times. The CDR3 sequence is CASSLSKEGGGYTF. Here the CDR3 DNA reads TGTGCCAGCAGTTTATCGAAGGAGGGGGGTGGCTACACCTTC. The chain employs TRBV27 and TRBJ1-2; D may be TRBD1 (6 bases). The CDR3 sequence is 14 residues long. The germline V and J ends were trimmed by 0 bases and 7 bases, with 12 bases remaining between them. The germline V gene encodes CDR1 MNHEY and CDR2 SMNVEV (reference sequence).

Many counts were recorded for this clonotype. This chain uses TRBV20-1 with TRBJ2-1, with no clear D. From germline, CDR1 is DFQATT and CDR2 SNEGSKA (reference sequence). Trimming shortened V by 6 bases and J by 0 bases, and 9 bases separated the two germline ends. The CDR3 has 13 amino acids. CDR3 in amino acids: CSAPSTSYNEQFF. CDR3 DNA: TGCAGTGCCCCCTCTACCTCCTACAATGAGCAGTTCTTC.

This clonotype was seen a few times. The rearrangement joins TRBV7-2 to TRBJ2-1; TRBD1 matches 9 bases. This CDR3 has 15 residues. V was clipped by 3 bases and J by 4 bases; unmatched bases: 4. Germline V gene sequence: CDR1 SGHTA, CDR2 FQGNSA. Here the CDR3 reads CASSFTGTGYNEQFF. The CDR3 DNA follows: TGTGCCAGCAGCTTCACCGGGACAGGGTACAATGAGCAGTTCTTC.

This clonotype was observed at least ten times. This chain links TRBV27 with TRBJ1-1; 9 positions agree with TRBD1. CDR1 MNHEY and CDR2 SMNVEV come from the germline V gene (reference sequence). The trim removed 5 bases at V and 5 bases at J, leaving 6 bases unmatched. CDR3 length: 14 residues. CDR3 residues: CASSRTGGLTEAFF. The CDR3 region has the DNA TGTGCCAGCAGTCGTACAGGGGGCTTGACTGAAGCTTTCTTT.

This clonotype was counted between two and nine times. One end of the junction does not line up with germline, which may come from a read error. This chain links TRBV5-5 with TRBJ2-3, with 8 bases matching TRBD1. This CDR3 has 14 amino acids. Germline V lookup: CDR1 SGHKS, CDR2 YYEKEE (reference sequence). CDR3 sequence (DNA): TGTGCCAGCAAGGGACAGGTGCAGGGAGATGCGCAGTATTTT. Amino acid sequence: CASKGQVQGDAQYF.

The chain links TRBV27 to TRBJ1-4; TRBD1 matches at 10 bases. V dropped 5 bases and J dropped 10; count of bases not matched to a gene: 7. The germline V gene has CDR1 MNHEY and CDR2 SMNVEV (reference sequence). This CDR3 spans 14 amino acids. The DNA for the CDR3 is TGTGCCAGCAGTCACGACAGGGGGCGGGGAAAACTGTTTTTT. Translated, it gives CASSHDRGRGKLFF. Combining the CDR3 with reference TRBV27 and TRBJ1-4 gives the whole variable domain EAQVTQNPRYLITVTGKKLTVTCSQNMNHEYMSWYRQDPGLGLRQIYYSMNVEVTDKGDVPEGYKVSRKEKRNFPLILESPSPNQTSLYFCASSHDRGRGKLFFGSGTQLSVL.

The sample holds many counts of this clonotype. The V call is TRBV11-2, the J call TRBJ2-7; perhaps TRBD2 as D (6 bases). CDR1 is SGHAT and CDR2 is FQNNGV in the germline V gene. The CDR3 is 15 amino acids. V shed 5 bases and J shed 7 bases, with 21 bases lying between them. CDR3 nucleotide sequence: TGTGCCAGCAGCAACCCCCCGGGAGCCCCCGGAGAGCAGTACTTC. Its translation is CASSNPPGAPGEQYF.

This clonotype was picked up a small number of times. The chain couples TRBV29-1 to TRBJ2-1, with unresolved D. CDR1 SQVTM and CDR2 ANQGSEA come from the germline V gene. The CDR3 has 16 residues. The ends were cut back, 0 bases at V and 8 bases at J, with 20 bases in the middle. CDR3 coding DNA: TGCAGCGTTGAAGAGGGAAGCGTAAACGGAGTAGATGAGCAGTTCTTC. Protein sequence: CSVEEGSVNGVDEQFF.

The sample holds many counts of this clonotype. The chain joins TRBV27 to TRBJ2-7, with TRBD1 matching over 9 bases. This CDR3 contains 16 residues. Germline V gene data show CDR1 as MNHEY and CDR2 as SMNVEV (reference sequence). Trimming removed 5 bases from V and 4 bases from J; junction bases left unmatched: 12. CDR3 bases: TGTGCCAGCAGTCAAAATCCGCCGGGACAGGGTTACGAGCAGTACTTC. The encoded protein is CASSQNPPGQGYEQYF.

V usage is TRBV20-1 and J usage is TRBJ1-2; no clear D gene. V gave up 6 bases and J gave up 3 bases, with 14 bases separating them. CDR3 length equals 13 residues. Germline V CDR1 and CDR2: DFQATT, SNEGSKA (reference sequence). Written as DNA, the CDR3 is TGCAGTGCGAAATCCCAACCTTACTATGGCTACACCTTC. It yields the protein CSAKSQPYYGYTF.

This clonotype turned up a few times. CDR3 sequence: CASSFSNSGVRTGELFF. The CDR3 nucleotides read TGTGCCAGCAGCTTTTCGAACTCAGGGGTCAGGACCGGGGAGCTGTTTTTT. V is TRBV7-9 and J is TRBJ2-2, with D tentatively TRBD1 (6 bases). The CDR3 runs 17 residues. The germline CDR1 and CDR2 sequences are SEHNR and FQNEAQ (reference sequence). Trimming removed 3 bases at V and 5 bases at J, with 19 bases between.

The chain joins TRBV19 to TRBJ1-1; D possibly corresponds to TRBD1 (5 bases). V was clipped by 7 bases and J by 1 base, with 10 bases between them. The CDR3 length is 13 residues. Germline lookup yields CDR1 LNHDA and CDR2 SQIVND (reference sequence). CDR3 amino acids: CASIRQKNTEAFF. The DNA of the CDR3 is TGTGCCAGTATTAGACAGAAGAACACTGAAGCTTTCTTT.

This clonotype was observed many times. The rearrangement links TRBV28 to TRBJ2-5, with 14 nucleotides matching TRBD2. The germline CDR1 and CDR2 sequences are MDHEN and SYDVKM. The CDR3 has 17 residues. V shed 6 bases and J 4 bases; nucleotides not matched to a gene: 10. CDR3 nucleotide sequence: TGTGCCAGCAGAAGGACGACTAGCGGGGGGGCCGGAGAGACCCAGTACTTC. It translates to CASRRTTSGGAGETQYF.

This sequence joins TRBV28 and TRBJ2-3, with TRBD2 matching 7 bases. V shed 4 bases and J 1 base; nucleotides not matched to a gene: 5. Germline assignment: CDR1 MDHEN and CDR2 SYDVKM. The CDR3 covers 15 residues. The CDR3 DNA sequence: TGTGCCAGCAGTTACCAGCGGGGCGGCACAGATACGCAGTATTTT. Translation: CASSYQRGGTDTQYF.

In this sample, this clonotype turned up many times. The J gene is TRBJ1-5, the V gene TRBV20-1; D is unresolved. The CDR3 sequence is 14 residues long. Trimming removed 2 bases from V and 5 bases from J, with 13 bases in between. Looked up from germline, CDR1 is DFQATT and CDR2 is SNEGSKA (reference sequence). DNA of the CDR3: TGCAGTGCTAGACTACAAGGGCTACATCAGCCCCAGCATTTT. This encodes CSARLQGLHQPQHF.